The 7 T cell receptor beta chains listed next were all sequenced from one sample in a study of T cell changes during pregnancy in multiple sclerosis. The method was immunoSEQ multiplex PCR; TCRdb's version includes in-frame clones alone and lacks a portion of them. The table has tens of thousands of clones, 75% to 95% seen once. The material sequenced was peripheral blood, taken before pregnancy. Receptors originate from a female donor with multiple sclerosis, enrolled in a pregnancy study.

The V and J genes are TRBV4-3 and TRBJ2-1; 9 bases fit TRBD1. The J segment lost 3 bases and the V segment lost 0 bases, leaving 3 bases of the junction unmatched. Per germline, CDR1 LGHNA and CDR2 YSLEER. This CDR3 has 16 amino acids. The CDR3 sequence: CASSQDMGQGYNEQFF. CDR3 DNA: TGCGCCAGCAGCCAAGATATGGGACAGGGCTACAATGAGCAGTTCTTC.

This chain connects TRBV27 to TRBJ2-7; D possibly corresponds to TRBD2 (6 bases). Trimming took 6 bases from V and 3 from J, leaving 9 bases between them. The CDR3 runs 12 residues. Per germline, CDR1 MNHEY and CDR2 SMNVEV (reference sequence). CDR3 protein: CASSPEGYEQYF. The CDR3 DNA is TGTGCCAGCAGCCCGGAGGGCTACGAGCAGTACTTC.

The chain uses TRBV5-6 and TRBJ1-2, with D hard to call. The V gene's germline CDR1 is SGHDT and CDR2 YYEEEE. The CDR3 extends over 15 amino acids. Between the trimmed V and J ends, which lost 0 bases and 2 bases, there was a span of 11 bases. Here the CDR3 DNA reads TGTGCCAGCAGCTTGGCCGGTCGGGGAAACTATGGCTACACCTTC. Amino acids: CASSLAGRGNYGYTF.

This clone was seen only once. The chain employs TRBV18 and TRBJ1-5, with 8 bases identical to TRBD1. Per the germline V gene, CDR1 is KGHSH and CDR2 is LQKENI. The V segment lost 6 bases and the J segment 2 bases; nucleotides outside the gene matches: 3. This CDR3 region has 14 residues. The DNA of the CDR3 is TGTGCCAGCTCTCCAGGGGGCGGCAATCAGCCCCAGCATTTT. Translating gives CASSPGGGNQPQHF. The entire variable domain, with the rest obtained from reference TRBV18 and TRBJ1-5, is as follows: NAGVMQNPRHLVRRRGQEARLRCSPMKGHSHVYWYRQLPEEGLKFMVYLQKENIIDESGMPKERFSAEFPKEGPSILRIQQVVRGDSAAYFCASSPGGGNQPQHFGDGTRLSIL.

The V gene is TRBV29-1, the J gene TRBJ1-1; D unclear. The germline gives CDR1 SQVTM, CDR2 ANQGSEA. There are 11 residues in the CDR3. V shed 4 bases and J shed 7 bases, with 10 bases lying between them. The DNA of the CDR3 is TGCAGCGTTGTTCCCCTTTTTGAAGCTTTCTTT. Translation: CSVVPLFEAFF.

The V call is TRBV30, the J call TRBJ1-6; D not certain. From germline, CDR1 is GTSNPN and CDR2 SVGIG (reference sequence). Trimming shortened V by 2 bases and J by 7 bases, and 21 bases separated the two germline ends. This CDR3 is 17 amino acids long. CDR3 residues: CAWSKQRTGKKNSPLHF. The CDR3, as DNA: TGTGCCTGGAGTAAACAACGGACTGGAAAGAAAAATTCACCCCTCCACTTT.

V usage is TRBV9 and J usage is TRBJ2-7; D gene uncertain. The CDR3 is made up of 13 amino acids. Germline CDR1 is SGDLS and CDR2 is YYNGEE. Trimming took 5 bases from V and 1 from J, leaving 10 bases between them. CDR3 bases: TGTGCCAGCAGGGCGGAGAGTTCCTACGAGCAGTACTTC. This codes for CASRAESSYEQYF.